Following are 28 T cell receptor beta chains from one sample sequenced in a study of cytomegalovirus exposure and HLA in healthy donors. Repertoires were generated with immunoSEQ multiplex PCR, while TCRdb's copy carries only in-frame clones and drops some. The sample shows about 130,000 clones, about 90% of them seen only once. The sample consisted of PBMCs. All receptors derive from a man aged 25-45 years in good health and CMV-seronegative.

The chain carries TRBV6-5 and TRBJ1-2, with TRBD1 matching over 9 bases. Unmatched junction bases numbered 10, after V lost 2 bases and J lost 6 bases. The germline V gene encodes CDR1 MNHEY and CDR2 SVGAGI. The CDR3 spans 16 residues. The CDR3 loop is CASSYLYRGRRDGYTF. CDR3 in DNA: TGTGCCAGCAGTTACCTTTACAGGGGGCGCAGAGATGGCTACACCTTC.

This rearrangement joins TRBV5-1 to TRBJ1-2; 9 bases line up with TRBD1. Germline V gene data show CDR1 as SGHRS and CDR2 as YFSETQ. V dropped 5 bases and J dropped 7; count of bases not matched to a gene: 9. This CDR3 contains 14 residues. CDR3 DNA sequence: TGCGCCAGCAGGTCCGGGACAGGGTCTGTTGGCTACACCTTC. Its protein is CASRSGTGSVGYTF.

This clone was picked up one time. V usage is TRBV28 and J usage is TRBJ1-1, with D perhaps TRBD1 (6 bases). Germline CDR1 reads MDHEN; CDR2 reads SYDVKM. The CDR3 is 14 amino acids. The ends were cut back, 6 bases at V and 0 bases at J, with 11 bases in the middle. CDR3 sequence reads: CASSRGRLNTEAFF. CDR3 nucleotide sequence: TGTGCCAGCAGCAGGGGACGGCTGAACACTGAAGCTTTCTTT.

The V gene is TRBV6-1, the J gene TRBJ1-5; 10 bases fit TRBD1. Germline CDR1 MNHNS, CDR2 SASEGT. J gave up 5 bases and V 2 bases, and 3 bases lay outside the gene matches. The CDR3 sequence is 15 residues long. CDR3 nucleotides: TGTGCCAGCAGTGAAAGGGGACAGGGGCATCAGCCCCAGCATTTT. Amino acids: CASSERGQGHQPQHF.

The chain joins TRBV27 to TRBJ2-2; no definite D call. This CDR3 is 15 amino acids long. V was shortened by 1 base and J by 8 bases, with 14 bases between the two germline ends. Germline V CDR1 and CDR2: MNHEY, SMNVEV (reference sequence). In DNA, the CDR3 is TGTGCCAGCAGTTTATGGTGGGCCCTGGGTGGGGAGCTGTTTTTT. Residues: CASSLWWALGGELFF.

CDR3: CASSLRVSGLYEQYF. In DNA, the CDR3 is TGTGCCAGCAGTTTAAGGGTTAGCGGGCTCTACGAGCAGTACTTC. The chain recombines TRBV28 with TRBJ2-7; 7 nucleotides agree with TRBD2. V was pared by 2 bases and J by 3 bases, with 7 bases of the junction left unmatched. This CDR3 region has 15 residues. Germline V gives CDR1 MDHEN, CDR2 SYDVKM.

The V and J genes are TRBV7-2 and TRBJ2-1; 11 nucleotides line up with TRBD2. In germline, CDR1 is SGHTA, CDR2 FQGNSA. V trimming: 5 bases; J trimming: 2 bases; junction bases outside the gene matches: 8. The CDR3 has 17 amino acids. As DNA, the CDR3 is TGTGCCAGCAGCGCCGCGGGACTAGCGGCACCCTACAATGAGCAGTTCTTC. Its protein product is CASSAAGLAAPYNEQFF.

This rearrangement joins TRBV5-4 to TRBJ2-5, with TRBD1 matching over 9 bases. The junction had 6 bases not matched to a gene; V was cut back by 4 bases and J by 5 bases. The CDR3 sequence is 14 residues long. CDR1 and CDR2 from the germline V gene are SGHNT and YYREEE (reference sequence). CDR3 region: CASSVQGASETQYF. In DNA, the CDR3 is TGTGCCAGCAGCGTACAGGGGGCGTCGGAGACCCAGTACTTC.

The rearrangement joins TRBV6-5 to TRBJ2-3; 7 bases are a match to TRBD2. The length of the CDR3 is 15 residues. Per the germline V gene, CDR1 is MNHEY and CDR2 is SVGAGI. V shed 5 bases, J shed 8 bases, and the junction held 13 bases outside the gene matches. The CDR3 DNA is TGTGCCAGCAGTACGCAGGGAGGTGGCGGGGGTACGCAGTATTTT. It is translated as CASSTQGGGGGTQYF.

V gene TRBV7-9 combines with J gene TRBJ2-7; perhaps TRBD1 as D (5 bases). The length of the CDR3 is 16 residues. V was shortened by 2 bases and J by 0 bases, with 14 bases between the two germline ends. Germline V gene data show CDR1 as SEHNR and CDR2 as FQNEAQ (reference sequence). CDR3 in amino acids: CASSLMGPRSSYEQYF. The CDR3 region has the DNA TGTGCCAGCAGCTTAATGGGGCCGAGGAGCTCCTACGAGCAGTACTTC.

The CDR3 is CASSGQDTSTDTQYF. The CDR3 DNA sequence: TGTGCCAGCAGCGGACAGGATACTAGCACAGATACGCAGTATTTT. The chain has TRBV5-8 and TRBJ2-3; TRBD1 matches at 7 bases. Germline-derived CDR1 and CDR2 are SGHTS and YDEGEE. V shed 4 bases and J 0 bases; nucleotides not matched to a gene: 5. This CDR3 region has 15 residues.

This rearrangement joins TRBV18 to TRBJ2-5, with a weak D call TRBD2 (8 bases). V was pared by 6 bases and J by 9 bases, with 20 bases between. CDR3 length equals 14 residues. The germline gives CDR1 KGHSH, CDR2 LQKENI. The CDR3 DNA follows: TGTGCCAGCTCCTCGACTAGCGTTACAGGGGCCCAGTACTTC. This codes for CASSSTSVTGAQYF.

The V gene is TRBV4-1, the J gene TRBJ1-4, with TRBD1 identical over 9 bases. V was clipped by 0 bases and J by 7 bases; unmatched bases: 3. Germline CDR1 is MGHRA and CDR2 is YSYEKL. This CDR3 has 15 amino acids. The CDR3 DNA is TGCGCCAGCAGCCAAGATAACAGGGGGCTTGAAAAACTGTTTTTT. Translation gives CASSQDNRGLEKLFF.

This chain connects TRBV7-3 to TRBJ2-3, with 8 bases identical to TRBD1. CDR1 SGHTA and CDR2 FQGTGA come from the germline V gene. The V segment lost 5 bases and the J segment 4 bases; nucleotides outside the gene matches: 17. The CDR3 loop spans 18 amino acids. The CDR3 bases are TGTGCCAGCAGCCGGACAGGGACAGATACCCCCGGGGCAGATACGCAGTATTTT. Amino acid sequence: CASSRTGTDTPGADTQYF.

This clone was detected once. The chain employs TRBV13 and TRBJ1-2; D call uncertain. The CDR3 sequence is 12 residues long. The V end lost 4 bases, the J end lost 5 bases, and 8 bases lay between the germline ends. Germline V gene data show CDR1 as PRHDT and CDR2 as FYEKMQ (reference sequence). The CDR3, as DNA: TGTGCCAGCAGCTCTACGGGTTATGGCTACACCTTC. As protein: CASSSTGYGYTF.

The chain is built from TRBV15 and TRBJ1-5, with 7 bases identical to TRBD1. The V segment lost 1 base and the J segment 6 bases; nucleotides outside the gene matches: 9. CDR3 size: 16 residues. CDR1 is LNHNV, CDR2 YYDKDF, per germline (reference sequence). CDR3 region: CATSRAGQRVGQPQHF. The CDR3 bases are TGTGCCACCAGCAGAGCGGGACAGCGGGTCGGTCAGCCCCAGCATTTT.

The chain recombines TRBV5-6 with TRBJ2-7; D is perhaps TRBD1 (6 bases). The CDR3 loop spans 12 amino acids. CDR1 and CDR2 (germline): SGHDT, YYEEEE. Trimming took off 4 bases at V and 3 bases at J, with 8 bases between the two ends. CDR3 loop: CASSLTGYEQYF. In DNA, the CDR3 is TGTGCCAGCAGCCTGACAGGCTACGAGCAGTACTTC.

CDR3 coding DNA: TGCGCCAGCAGCTCCACGACAGGGTCGAATTTTCTTGGCTACACCTTC. It translates to CASSSTTGSNFLGYTF. The chain has TRBV5-1 and TRBJ1-2; 7 nucleotides line up with TRBD1. V was clipped by 3 bases and J by 7 bases; unmatched bases: 15. This CDR3 has 16 amino acids. Germline CDR1 and CDR2: SGHRS and YFSETQ.

The CDR3 protein is CSVARTGKTEAFF. The CDR3 region has the DNA TGCAGCGTGGCGCGGACAGGGAAAACTGAAGCTTTCTTT. The gene calls are TRBV29-1 and TRBJ1-1, with 8 bases identical to TRBD1. The V segment lost 6 bases and the J segment 5 bases; nucleotides outside the gene matches: 8. CDR3 length equals 13 residues. Germline V gene lookup returns CDR1 SQVTM and CDR2 ANQGSEA.

The rearrangement joins TRBV6-6 to TRBJ1-2; perhaps TRBD1 as D (5 bases). Trimming shortened V by 4 bases and J by 1 base, and 7 bases separated the two germline ends. The germline V gene has CDR1 MNHNY and CDR2 SVGAGI (reference sequence). The CDR3 extends over 13 amino acids. The CDR3 DNA follows: TGTGCCAGCAGTTTACAGGTTAACTATGGCTACACCTTC. Translated, it gives CASSLQVNYGYTF.

This chain connects TRBV10-1 to TRBJ2-7; D is uncertain. Germline lookup yields CDR1 WNHNN and CDR2 SYGVQD (reference sequence). V was pared by 2 bases and J by 2 bases, with 10 bases between. The CDR3 extends over 14 amino acids. For the CDR3, the DNA is TGCGCCAGCAGTGAGAACCTTCCGGCCTACGAGCAGTACTTC. This encodes CASSENLPAYEQYF.

The chain recombines TRBV11-2 with TRBJ1-1; D gene unclear. Trimming took off 3 bases at V and 1 base at J, with 9 bases between the two ends. This CDR3 comprises 14 residues. Germline V CDR1 and CDR2: SGHAT, FQNNGV. In DNA form, the CDR3 reads TGTGCCAGCAGCTTTAGAGGCCCGAACACTGAAGCTTTCTTT. Encoded protein: CASSFRGPNTEAFF.

The rearrangement joins TRBV5-1 to TRBJ1-1, with no clear D. The CDR3 runs to 13 residues. The V end lost 2 bases, the J end lost 6 bases, and 11 bases lay between the germline ends. Germline lookup yields CDR1 SGHRS and CDR2 YFSETQ. The CDR3: CASSFAGSPEAFF. The CDR3 DNA is TGCGCCAGCAGCTTTGCCGGGTCGCCTGAAGCTTTCTTT.

This chain uses TRBV5-6 with TRBJ1-2, with D uncertain. V was cut by 0 bases and J by 7 bases, with 13 bases left in between. CDR1 and CDR2 from the germline V gene are SGHDT and YYEEEE. The CDR3 length is 14 residues. The CDR3 protein is CASSLGRGPPGYTF. CDR3 nucleotides: TGTGCCAGCAGCTTGGGTCGCGGCCCCCCTGGCTACACCTTC.

CDR3 residues: CASRAATGVADTQYF. The CDR3 nucleotides are TGTGCCAGCAGAGCCGCGACAGGGGTCGCAGATACGCAGTATTTT. The rearrangement links TRBV27 to TRBJ2-3, with TRBD1 matching over 8 bases. The V gene's germline CDR1 is MNHEY and CDR2 SMNVEV (reference sequence). There are 15 residues in the CDR3. With 6 bases clipped from V and 4 bases from J, the junction kept 9 bases outside the gene matches.

The gene calls are TRBV25-1 and TRBJ2-7; unclear D gene. Trimming pared 0 bases from V and 6 bases from J, leaving 3 bases between. The CDR3 totals 11 residues. From germline, CDR1 is MGHDK and CDR2 SYGVNS. The CDR3 loop reads CASSEYREQYF. The CDR3 region has the DNA TGTGCCAGCAGTGAATATCGCGAGCAGTACTTC.

The chain recombines TRBV5-1 with TRBJ2-1, with 10 positions matching TRBD1. The CDR3 is made up of 16 amino acids. Germline lookup yields CDR1 SGHRS and CDR2 YFSETQ. V lost 5 bases to trimming and J lost 6 bases; unmatched junction nucleotides: 11. The CDR3 here is CASRGWDRGSLNEQFF. The CDR3 DNA reads as TGCGCCAGCAGGGGGTGGGACAGGGGATCCCTCAATGAGCAGTTCTTC.

The chain carries TRBV7-9 and TRBJ1-1, with D maybe TRBD1 (5 bases). This CDR3 contains 16 residues. Germline V gene sequence: CDR1 SEHNR, CDR2 FQNEAQ (reference sequence). V shed 5 bases and J shed 0 bases, with 16 bases lying between them. CDR3 sequence reads: CASSPPLDNMNTEAFF. CDR3 nucleotide sequence: TGTGCCAGCAGCCCGCCGTTGGACAACATGAACACTGAAGCTTTCTTT.